A selection of T cell receptor beta chains follows, all from one sample in a study of blood T cell repertoires in COVID-19. Repertoires were generated with immunoSEQ multiplex PCR, while TCRdb's copy carries only in-frame clones and drops some. The sample consists of approximately 240,000 clones, about 88% of them appearing once. The specimen was peripheral blood. The source of these receptors is a woman between 35 and 50 years old who had recovered from COVID-19. CDR3s include the opening cysteine and the closing phenylalanine or tryptophan. The order of the fields is clone size, D gene, J gene, V gene, CDR3 protein, CDR3 DNA. The D gene is left open where the match is weak. The size of a clone is reported for some rows only, either as once, few or many, or as a class for expanded clones.

abundance: .
d_gene: .
j_gene: TRBJ1-2
v_gene: TRBV18
CDR3aa: CASSPAGGANYGYTF
CDR3nt: TGTGCCAGCTCACCAGCCGGGGGAGCTAACTATGGCTACACCTTC

abundance: .
d_gene: TRBD1
j_gene: TRBJ1-4
v_gene: TRBV7-2
CDR3aa: CASSSSRRGGDEKLFF
CDR3nt: TGTGCCAGCAGCTCTAGCCGTAGAGGGGGCGACGAAAAACTGTTTTTT

abundance: once
d_gene: .
j_gene: TRBJ2-5
v_gene: TRBV29-1
CDR3aa: CSATKDFIQETQYF
CDR3nt: TGCAGCGCTACGAAAGACTTTATCCAAGAGACCCAGTACTTC

abundance: .
d_gene: .
j_gene: TRBJ2-7
v_gene: TRBV5-4
CDR3aa: CASSPVGETPYEQYF
CDR3nt: TGTGCCAGCAGCCCGGTGGGCGAGACACCCTACGAGCAGTACTTC

abundance: .
d_gene: TRBD2
j_gene: TRBJ2-2
v_gene: TRBV11-3
CDR3aa: CASSLTSGGYTGELFF
CDR3nt: TGTGCCAGCAGCTTGACTAGCGGGGGATACACCGGGGAGCTGTTTTTT

abundance: .
d_gene: TRBD2
j_gene: TRBJ2-4
v_gene: TRBV7-2
CDR3aa: CASRTSGGVVNIQYF
CDR3nt: TGTGCCAGCAGAACTAGCGGGGGGGTAGTAAACATTCAGTACTTC

abundance: .
d_gene: .
j_gene: TRBJ1-1
v_gene: TRBV7-2
CDR3aa: CASSWTVNTEAFF
CDR3nt: TGTGCCAGCAGCTGGACAGTGAACACTGAAGCTTTCTTT

abundance: .
d_gene: .
j_gene: TRBJ2-3
v_gene: TRBV24-1
CDR3aa: CATSDREPRSTDTQYF
CDR3nt: TGTGCCACCAGTGATAGGGAGCCCCGCTCCACAGATACGCAGTATTTT

abundance: .
d_gene: TRBD1
j_gene: TRBJ1-2
v_gene: TRBV28
CDR3aa: CASGLLTGGGYTF
CDR3nt: TGTGCCAGCGGTCTTCTGACAGGGGGTGGCTACACCTTC

abundance: .
d_gene: .
j_gene: TRBJ2-7
v_gene: TRBV6-5
CDR3aa: CASSFTRTDNSFEQYF
CDR3nt: TGTGCCAGCAGTTTTACCAGGACAGACAATTCGTTCGAGCAGTACTTC

abundance: once
d_gene: .
j_gene: TRBJ1-2
v_gene: TRBV6-5
CDR3aa: CASSQGGPNYGYTF
CDR3nt: TGTGCCAGCAGTCAGGGAGGACCTAACTATGGCTACACCTTC

abundance: .
d_gene: TRBD1
j_gene: TRBJ2-5
v_gene: TRBV4-3
CDR3aa: CASSQGGWDSQETQYF
CDR3nt: TGCGCCAGCAGCCAAGGGGGTTGGGACAGCCAAGAGACCCAGTACTTC

abundance: .
d_gene: .
j_gene: TRBJ1-5
v_gene: TRBV6-2/TRBV6-3
CDR3aa: CASSYGALSNQPQHF
CDR3nt: TGTGCCAGCAGTTATGGGGCACTTAGCAATCAGCCCCAGCATTTT

abundance: .
d_gene: TRBD1
j_gene: TRBJ1-6
v_gene: TRBV6-1
CDR3aa: CASSEGTGGVSPLHF
CDR3nt: TGTGCCAGCAGTGAAGGGACAGGGGGCGTTTCACCCCTCCACTTT